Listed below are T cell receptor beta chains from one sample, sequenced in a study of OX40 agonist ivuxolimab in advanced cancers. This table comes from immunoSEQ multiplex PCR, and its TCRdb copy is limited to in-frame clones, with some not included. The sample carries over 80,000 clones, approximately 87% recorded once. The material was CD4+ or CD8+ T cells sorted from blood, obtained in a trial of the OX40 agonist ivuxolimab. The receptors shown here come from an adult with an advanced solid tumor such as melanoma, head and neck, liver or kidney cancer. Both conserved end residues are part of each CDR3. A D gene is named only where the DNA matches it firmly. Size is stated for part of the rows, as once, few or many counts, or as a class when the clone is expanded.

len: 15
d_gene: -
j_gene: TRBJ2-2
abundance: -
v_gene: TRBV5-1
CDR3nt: TGCGCCAGCAGCTTGGACCCTAGCGTCACCGGGGAGCTGTTTTTT
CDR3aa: CASSLDPSVTGELFF

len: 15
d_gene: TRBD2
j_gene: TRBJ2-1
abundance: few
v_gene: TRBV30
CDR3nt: TGTGCCTGGAGTGTACGACTAGCGCCAAACAATGAGCAGTTCTTC
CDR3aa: CAWSVRLAPNNEQFF

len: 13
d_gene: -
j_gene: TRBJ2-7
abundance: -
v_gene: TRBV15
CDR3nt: TGTGCCACCAGCAGAGATAACTCCTACGAGCAGTACTTC
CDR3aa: CATSRDNSYEQYF

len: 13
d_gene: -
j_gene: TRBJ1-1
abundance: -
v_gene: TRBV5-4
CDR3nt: TGTGCCAGCAGCTTGGCGGGCCCCTTCGAAGCTTTCTTT
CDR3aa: CASSLAGPFEAFF

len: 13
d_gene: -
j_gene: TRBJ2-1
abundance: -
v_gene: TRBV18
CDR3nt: TGTGCCAGCTCACCGATTATCTTGAATGAGCAGTTCTTC
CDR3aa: CASSPIILNEQFF

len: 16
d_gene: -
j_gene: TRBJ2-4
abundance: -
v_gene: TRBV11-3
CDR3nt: TGTGCCAGCAGCTTTGCAGCAGATCTAGCCAAAAACATTCAGTACTTC
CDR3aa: CASSFAADLAKNIQYF

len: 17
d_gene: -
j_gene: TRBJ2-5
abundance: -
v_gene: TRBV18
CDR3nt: TGTGCCAGCTCACCACCGGGGGCTCGTGGAAATCAAGAGACCCAGTACTTC
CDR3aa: CASSPPGARGNQETQYF

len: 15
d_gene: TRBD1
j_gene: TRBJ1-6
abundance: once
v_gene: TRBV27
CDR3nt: TGTGCCAGCAGTTTCCTAGGACAGGGGAATTCACCCCTCCACTTT
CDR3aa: CASSFLGQGNSPLHF

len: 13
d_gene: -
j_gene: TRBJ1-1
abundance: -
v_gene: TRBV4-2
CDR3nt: TGTGCCAGCAGCTTAGACTTGAACACTGAAGCTTTCTTT
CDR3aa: CASSLDLNTEAFF

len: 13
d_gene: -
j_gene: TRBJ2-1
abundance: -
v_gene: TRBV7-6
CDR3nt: TGTGCCAGCAGCAAAAACACTTTAAATGAGCAGTTCTTC
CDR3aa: CASSKNTLNEQFF

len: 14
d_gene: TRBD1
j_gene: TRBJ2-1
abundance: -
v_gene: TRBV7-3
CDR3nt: TGTGCCAGCAGTTCCGGGACAGGGAGGAATGAGCAGTTCTTC
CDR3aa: CASSSGTGRNEQFF

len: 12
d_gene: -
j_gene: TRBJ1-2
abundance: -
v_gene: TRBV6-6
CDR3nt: TGTGCCAGCAGTTCCGACGGGGGTGGCTACACCTTC
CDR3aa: CASSSDGGGYTF

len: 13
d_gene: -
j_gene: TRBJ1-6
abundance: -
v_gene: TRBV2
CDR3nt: TGTGCCAGCAGCTCTCTTTTGGATTCACCCCTCCACTTT
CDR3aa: CASSSLLDSPLHF

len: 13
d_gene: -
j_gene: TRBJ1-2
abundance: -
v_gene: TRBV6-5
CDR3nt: TGTGCCAGCAGTTACTCGAATCAGAATGGCTACACCTTC
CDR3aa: CASSYSNQNGYTF

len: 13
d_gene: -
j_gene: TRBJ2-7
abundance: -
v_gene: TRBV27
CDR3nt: TGTGCCAGCAGCCTCAGGGCATCCTACGAGCAGTACTTC
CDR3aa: CASSLRASYEQYF

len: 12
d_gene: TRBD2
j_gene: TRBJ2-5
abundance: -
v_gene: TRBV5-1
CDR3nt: TGCGCCAGCAGCGAACCGGGGGGAGACCAGTACTTC
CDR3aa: CASSEPGGDQYF

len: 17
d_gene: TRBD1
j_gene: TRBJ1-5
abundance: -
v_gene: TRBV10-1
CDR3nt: TGCGCCAGGCAAAGCCGGGACAGGGGGTATAGCAATCAGCCCCAGCATTTT
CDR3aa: CARQSRDRGYSNQPQHF

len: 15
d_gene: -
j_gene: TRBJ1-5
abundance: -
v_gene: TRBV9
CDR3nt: TGTGCCAGCAGCCCGAGGGGAGATAGCAATCAGCCCCAGCATTTT
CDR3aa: CASSPRGDSNQPQHF

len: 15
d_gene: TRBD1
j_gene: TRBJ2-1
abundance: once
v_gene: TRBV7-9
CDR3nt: TGTGCCAGCAGCCCCGGACAGGGGGGAAACAATGAGCAGTTCTTC
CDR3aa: CASSPGQGGNNEQFF

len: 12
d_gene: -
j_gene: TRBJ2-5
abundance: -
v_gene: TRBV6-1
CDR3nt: TGTGCCAGCAGTGAAGCGCGGAGGACCCAGTACTTC
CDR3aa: CASSEARRTQYF

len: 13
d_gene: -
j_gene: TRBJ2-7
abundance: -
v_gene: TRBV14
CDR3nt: TGTGCCAGCAGCCAAGATATTGTCCGCGAGCAGTACTTC
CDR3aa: CASSQDIVREQYF

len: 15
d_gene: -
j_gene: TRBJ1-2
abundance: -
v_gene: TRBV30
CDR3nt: TGTGCCTGGAGCGGGGCGGGGGGAAGTGAATATGGCTACACCTTC
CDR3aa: CAWSGAGGSEYGYTF

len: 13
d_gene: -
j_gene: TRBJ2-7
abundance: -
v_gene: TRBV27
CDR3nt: TGTGCCAGCAGTTTACAGGGAGCCCACGAGCAGTACTTC
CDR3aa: CASSLQGAHEQYF

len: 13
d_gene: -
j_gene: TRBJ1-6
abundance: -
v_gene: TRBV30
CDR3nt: TGTGCCTGGAGCCAACAAAGGGGTACACCCCTCCACTTT
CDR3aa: CAWSQQRGTPLHF

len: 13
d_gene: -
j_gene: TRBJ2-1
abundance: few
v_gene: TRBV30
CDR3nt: TGTGCCTGGTCCAGGGGCGGGGTGGGTGAGCAGTTCTTC
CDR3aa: CAWSRGGVGEQFF

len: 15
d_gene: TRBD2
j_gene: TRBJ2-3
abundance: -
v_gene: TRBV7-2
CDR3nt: TGTGCCAGCAGGAGGGAGCGGGGGAGCACAGATACGCAGTATTTT
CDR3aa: CASRRERGSTDTQYF

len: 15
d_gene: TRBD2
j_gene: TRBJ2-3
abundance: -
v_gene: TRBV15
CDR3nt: TGTGCCACCAGCGTTGGACTAGGGGGCACAGATACGCAGTATTTT
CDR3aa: CATSVGLGGTDTQYF

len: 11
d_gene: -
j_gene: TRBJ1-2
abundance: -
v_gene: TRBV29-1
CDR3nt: TGCAGCCTTAGGGGAAGAGGTGGCTACACCTTC
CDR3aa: CSLRGRGGYTF

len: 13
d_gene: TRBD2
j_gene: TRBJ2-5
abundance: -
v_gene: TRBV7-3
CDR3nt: TGTGCCAGTGGGAGGGGCGGTGAGCAGACCCAGTACTTC
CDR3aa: CASGRGGEQTQYF

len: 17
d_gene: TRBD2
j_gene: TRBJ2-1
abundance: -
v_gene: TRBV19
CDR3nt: TGTGCCAGTAGTATTTCCCAACTAGCGGGAGAGGGTAATGAGCAGTTCTTC
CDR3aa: CASSISQLAGEGNEQFF

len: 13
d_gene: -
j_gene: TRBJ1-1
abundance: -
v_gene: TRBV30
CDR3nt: TGTGCCTGGAGAACACGGGACGGTACTGAAGCTTTCTTT
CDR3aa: CAWRTRDGTEAFF

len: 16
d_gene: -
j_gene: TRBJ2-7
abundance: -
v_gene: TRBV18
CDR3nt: TGTGCCAGCTCACTCGAGGCGTTCGGGGGACGGGACGAGCAGTACTTC
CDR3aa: CASSLEAFGGRDEQYF

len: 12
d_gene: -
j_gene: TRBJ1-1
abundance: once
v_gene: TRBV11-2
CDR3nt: TGTGCCAGCAGTTTAGGGAATGCTGAAGCTTTCTTT
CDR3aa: CASSLGNAEAFF

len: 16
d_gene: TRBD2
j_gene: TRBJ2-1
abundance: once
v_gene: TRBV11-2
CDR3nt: TGTGCCAGCAGCCCCTTGAGCGGGGGGGCCTACAATGAGCAGTTCTTC
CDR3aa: CASSPLSGGAYNEQFF

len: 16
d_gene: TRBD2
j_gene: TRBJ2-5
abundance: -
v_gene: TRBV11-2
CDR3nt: TGTGCCAGCAGCTTTCTAGCGGGAGGAGGCCGAGAGACCCAGTACTTC
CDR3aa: CASSFLAGGGRETQYF

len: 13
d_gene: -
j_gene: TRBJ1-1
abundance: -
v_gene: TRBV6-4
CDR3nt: TGTGCCAGCAGAAGGACGGACCCAAGAAGAGCTTTCTTT
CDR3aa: CASRRTDPRRAFF

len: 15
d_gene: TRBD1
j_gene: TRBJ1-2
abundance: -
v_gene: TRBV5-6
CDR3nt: TGTGCCAGCAGCTATGGGACAGGGAGCATATATGGCTACACCTTC
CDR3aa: CASSYGTGSIYGYTF

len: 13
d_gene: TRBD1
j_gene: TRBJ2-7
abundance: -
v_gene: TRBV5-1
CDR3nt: TGCGCCAGCAGCCGGGACAGGGACAGGGTGCAGTACTTC
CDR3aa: CASSRDRDRVQYF

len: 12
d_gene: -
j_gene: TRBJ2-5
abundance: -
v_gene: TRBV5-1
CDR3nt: TGCGCCAGCAGCTTTAATCAAGAGACCCAGTACTTC
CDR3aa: CASSFNQETQYF

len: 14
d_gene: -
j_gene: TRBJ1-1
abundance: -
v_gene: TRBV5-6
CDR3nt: TGTGCCAGCAGCTATGGACGGGCAGGGACTGAAGCTTTCTTT
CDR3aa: CASSYGRAGTEAFF

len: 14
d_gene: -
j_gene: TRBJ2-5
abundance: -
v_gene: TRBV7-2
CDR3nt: TGTGCCAGCAGTTGGGCAGCGTCCCAAGAGACCCAGTACTTC
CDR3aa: CASSWAASQETQYF

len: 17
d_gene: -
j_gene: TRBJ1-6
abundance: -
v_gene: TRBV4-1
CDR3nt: TGCGCCAGCAGCCAAGGGTACCAGGGTAACTATAATTCACCCCTCCACTTT
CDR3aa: CASSQGYQGNYNSPLHF

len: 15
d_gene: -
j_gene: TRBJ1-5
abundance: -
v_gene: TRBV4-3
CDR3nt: TGCGCCAGCAGCCAAGATCGGGCAGGGACACAGCCCCAGCATTTT
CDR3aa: CASSQDRAGTQPQHF

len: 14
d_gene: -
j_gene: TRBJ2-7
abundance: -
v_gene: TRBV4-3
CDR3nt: TGCGCCAGCAGCCAAGATCGGGGAACCTACGAGCAGTACTTC
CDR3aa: CASSQDRGTYEQYF

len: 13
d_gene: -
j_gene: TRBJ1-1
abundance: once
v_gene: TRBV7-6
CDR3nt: TGTGCCAGCAGCTTAGAACAGAACACTGAAGCTTTCTTT
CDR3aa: CASSLEQNTEAFF